Below, 6 T cell receptor beta chains from the same sample are listed, as sequenced in a study of beta chain features in type 1 diabetes. The authors reverse transcribed all of the isolated RNA, so sequencing captured expressed TCRB transcripts. The data were produced by immunoSEQ multiplex PCR, yet TCRdb's version contains in-frame clones alone and is incomplete. The data contain 900,000 or so clones, roughly a sixth of them seen just once; the ten biggest clones take up 0.023%. The sequencing sample was made of naive CD4+ T cells from blood. The receptors come from a young woman in good health.

The chain joins TRBV7-3 to TRBJ2-1; 8 bases agree with TRBD2. CDR1 SGHTA and CDR2 FQGTGA come from the germline V gene. The CDR3 runs to 14 residues. V shed 2 bases, J shed 8 bases, and the junction held 5 bases outside the gene matches. The CDR3 here is CASSLAGGLDEQFF. CDR3 sequence (DNA): TGTGCCAGCAGCTTAGCGGGAGGTTTGGATGAGCAGTTCTTC.

Concerning this clone: At the DNA level, this CDR3 is encoded by other sequences in the same sample as well. The chain recombines TRBV12-2 with TRBJ2-7; TRBD1, as called in the table, went unchecked against the DNA. TRBV12-2 is classified as a pseudogene. The CDR3 has 14 residues. CDR3 loop: CASRPGARNHEQYF. The DNA of the CDR3 is TGTGCAAGTCGGCCAGGGGCCAGGAACCACGAGCAGTACTTC.

J is TRBJ2-4 and V is TRBV4-1; D is ambiguous. Germline V gene data show CDR1 as MGHRA and CDR2 as YSYEKL. The germline V and J ends were trimmed by 2 bases and 0 bases, with 8 bases remaining between them. The CDR3 spans 15 residues. CDR3 DNA sequence: TGCGCCAGCAGCCAATCCCCACTAGCCAAAAACATTCAGTACTTC. It codes for CASSQSPLAKNIQYF.

This clone came up a few times. The V and J genes are TRBV4-1 and TRBJ2-7, with TRBD2 matching 7 bases. Germline V gene data show CDR1 as MGHRA and CDR2 as YSYEKL. Losses at the gene ends were 4 bases for V and 1 base for J; bases not matched to a gene: 4. This CDR3 contains 14 residues. CDR3 sequence (DNA): TGCGCCAGCAGCCCGGGACTATCATCCTACGAGCAGTACTTC. Amino acid sequence: CASSPGLSSYEQYF.

This clone has just a few counts. This chain links TRBV28 with TRBJ2-2, with no clear D. There are 14 residues in the CDR3. The ends were cut back, 0 bases at V and 3 bases at J, with 5 bases in the middle. CDR1 MDHEN and CDR2 SYDVKM come from the germline V gene. The DNA for the CDR3 is TGTGCCAGCAGTTTATGGGGTGACACCGGGGAGCTGTTTTTT. This sequence encodes CASSLWGDTGELFF.

This clone was seen a few times. This specimen includes other DNA sequences encoding the same CDR3. The CDR3 DNA reads as TGCGCCAGCAGCTTGGGTCGGGATCAGCCCCAGCATTTT. Amino acid sequence: CASSLGRDQPQHF. The chain employs TRBV5-1 and TRBJ1-5; D is undetermined. CDR3 length: 13 residues. Germline V lookup: CDR1 SGHRS, CDR2 YFSETQ. Trimming removed 0 bases at V and 5 bases at J, with 6 bases between.